This entry lists 18 T cell receptor beta chains sequenced from one sample in a study of metastatic and nonmetastatic thyroid tumors. TCRdb reanalyzed the PCR reads via MiXCR. The sample lists around 40,000 clones; approximately 15% were seen once. All patients were untreated before thyroid surgery. Sequences were obtained from blood. Receptor source: a female donor with papillary thyroid cancer or a benign thyroid nodule (not recorded which). Some clones in this sample may be carry-over from other donors' samples.

This clone was counted many times. The chain uses TRBV4-1 and TRBJ1-6; D gene unclear. The CDR3 contains 17 residues. CDR1 and CDR2 from the germline V gene are MGHRA and YSYEKL. V lost 4 bases and J lost 1, with 14 bases in between. CDR3 nucleotide sequence: TGCGCCAGCAGCCCAACAGCCAAAGGGTCCTATAATTCACCCCTCCACTTT. This encodes CASSPTAKGSYNSPLHF.

This clone turned up a few times. The V call is TRBV28, the J call TRBJ2-6; unclear D gene. The CDR3 has 14 residues. Germline V gene lookup returns CDR1 MDHEN and CDR2 SYDVKM. V lost 5 bases to trimming and J lost 0 bases, with 5 bases between them. CDR3 nucleotides: TGTGCCAGCAGTCTCTTCTCTGGGGCCAACGTCCTGACTTTC. As protein: CASSLFSGANVLTF. Variable domain in full (rest from reference TRBV28 and TRBJ2-6): DVKVTQSSRYLVKRTGEKVFLECVQDMDHENMFWYRQDPGLGLRLIYFSYDVKMKEKGDIPEGYSVSREKKERFSLILESASTNQTSMYLCASSLFSGANVLTFGAGSRLTVL.

Remarks on this clone: A single base separates this from a much larger clone, so it may be a read error. This chain joins TRBV30 and TRBJ2-2; TRBD2 is a possible D gene (6 bases). The germline V gene encodes CDR1 GTSNPN and CDR2 SVGIG (reference sequence). V lost 2 bases and J 16 bases, leaving 20 bases between the germline ends. The length of the CDR3 is 13 residues. CDR3 sequence reads: CAWSRGRSGDPFF. The CDR3 DNA follows: TGTGCCTGGAGTCGAGGGAGGTCCGGGGATCCGTTTTTT. Together with reference TRBV30 and TRBJ2-2, the CDR3 gives the full variable domain: SQTIHQWPATLVQPVGSPLSLECTVEGTSNPNLYWYRQAAGRGLQLLFYSVGIGQISSEVPQNLSASRPQDRQFILSSKKLLLSDSGFYLCAWSRGRSGDPFFGEGSRLTVL.

This clone was counted at least ten times. Other DNA sequences in the same sample also yield this CDR3. The chain carries TRBV28 and TRBJ2-1, with 14 bases lining up with TRBD2. Germline lookup yields CDR1 MDHEN and CDR2 SYDVKM. Germline trimming cut 7 bases from V and 5 bases from J; bases unmatched to any gene: 13. This CDR3 region has 18 residues. DNA for the CDR3: TGTGCCAGCACCGTACCGGGACTAGCGGGAGCAGGAGACAATGAGCAGTTCTTC. Translated: CASTVPGLAGAGDNEQFF.

This chain links TRBV20-1 with TRBJ2-1, with 12 positions matching TRBD1. The CDR3 extends over 14 amino acids. Germline CDR1 is DFQATT and CDR2 is SNEGSKA (reference sequence). CDR3 coding DNA: TGCAGCCCCCTGGGACAGGGGGCTTTCAATGAGCAGTTCTTC. Its translation: CSPLGQGAFNEQFF.

The chain has TRBV6-1 and TRBJ1-2; 8 nucleotides agree with TRBD1. The germline gives CDR1 MNHNS, CDR2 SASEGT. Unmatched junction bases numbered 9, after V lost 5 bases and J lost 4 bases. CDR3 length: 15 residues. This chain's CDR3 is CASSPALTGGYGYTF. The DNA of the CDR3 is TGTGCCAGCAGTCCCGCCCTTACAGGGGGCTATGGCTACACCTTC.

By sample share, this clone is medium-sized. This chain connects TRBV12-3 or TRBV12-4 to TRBJ2-2; 8 nucleotides line up with TRBD1. CDR3 length equals 14 residues. Losses at the gene ends were 6 bases for V and 7 bases for J; bases not matched to a gene: 7. The CDR3 bases are TGTGCCAGCAGCACAACAGGGGGAAGCGGGGAGCTGTTTTTT. Protein product: CASSTTGGSGELFF.

This rearrangement joins TRBV6-2 or TRBV6-3 to TRBJ2-2; 12 bases line up with TRBD2. The germline V gene has CDR1 MNHEY and CDR2 SVGEGT. This CDR3 contains 22 residues. With V trimmed by 4 bases and J by 1 base, 19 bases remained unmatched. CDR3 region: CASSSRRWASGREPLNTGELFF. Here the CDR3 DNA reads TGTGCCAGCAGTTCCAGACGGTGGGCTAGCGGGAGGGAGCCCTTGAACACCGGGGAGCTGTTTTTT.

The table lists this clone with many counts. The chain recombines TRBV5-1 with TRBJ2-7, with 7 nucleotides matching TRBD2. With V trimmed by 0 bases and J by 7 bases, 7 bases remained unmatched. CDR3 length: 14 amino acids. Germline CDR1 and CDR2: SGHRS and YFSETQ. CDR3 sequence: CASSLGAGEGEQYF. Here the CDR3 DNA reads TGCGCCAGCAGCTTGGGGGCGGGAGAAGGGGAGCAGTACTTC.

This clone was detected many times. The chain links TRBV3-1 to TRBJ1-2; D remains ambiguous. Germline CDR1 reads LGHDT; CDR2 reads YNNKEL (reference sequence). Trimming cost V 0 bases and J 7 bases, with 18 bases left between them. The length of the CDR3 is 16 residues. The CDR3 reads CASSQEGKGTFGGYTF. The CDR3 region has the DNA TGTGCCAGCAGCCAAGAAGGCAAAGGAACCTTTGGTGGCTACACCTTC.

This rearrangement joins TRBV12-3 or TRBV12-4 to TRBJ1-1; D unclear. The V end lost 2 bases, the J end lost 1 base, and 8 bases lay between the germline ends. The CDR3 sequence is 14 residues long. CDR3 DNA: TGTGCCAGCAGTTTATGGTCGGAGAACACTGAAGCTTTCTTT. Protein product: CASSLWSENTEAFF.

The table lists this clone with many counts. V and J are TRBV12-3 or TRBV12-4 and TRBJ2-1, with 7 bases fitting TRBD2. V trimming: 6 bases; J trimming: 4 bases; junction bases outside the gene matches: 12. There are 16 residues in the CDR3. CDR3 sequence reads: CASSPRPKGGYNEQFF. CDR3 coding DNA: TGTGCCAGCAGCCCACGGCCGAAGGGAGGGTACAATGAGCAGTTCTTC.

V and J are TRBV20-1 and TRBJ2-7, with 10 nucleotides matching TRBD2. Trimming removed 0 bases from V and 4 bases from J; junction bases left unmatched: 6. Germline assignment: CDR1 DFQATT and CDR2 SNEGSKA (reference sequence). The CDR3 has 15 residues. CDR3 amino acids: CSARDPSGRGYEQYF. The DNA for the CDR3 is TGCAGTGCTAGAGATCCTAGCGGGAGAGGATACGAGCAGTACTTC.

The table lists this clone with many counts. The sample has other DNA sequences that encode this CDR3 too. V and J are TRBV28 and TRBJ2-4, with D possibly matching TRBD2 (6 bases). This CDR3 has 16 amino acids. Trimming left V 5 bases short and J 2 bases short, with 16 bases between. CDR1 is MDHEN, CDR2 SYDVKM, per germline. CDR3 DNA: TGTGCCAGCAGTCTCCTCGGGGGTTCGACCAAAAACATTCAGTACTTC. It yields the protein CASSLLGGSTKNIQYF.

This clone was counted ten times or more. This chain uses TRBV7-6 with TRBJ1-2; the D is unclear. The V gene lost 0 bases and the J gene lost 4 bases, with 6 bases spanning the gap. The length of the CDR3 is 13 residues. In germline, CDR1 is SGHVS, CDR2 FNYEAQ. CDR3 bases: TGTGCCAGCAGCTTAGCGGAGGGCTATGGCTACACCTTC. This encodes CASSLAEGYGYTF.

The chain carries TRBV11-2 and TRBJ2-1; D gene ambiguous. This CDR3 region has 15 residues. V dropped 0 bases and J dropped 0 bases, with 6 bases sitting between them. Germline values: CDR1 SGHAT, CDR2 FQNNGV. For the CDR3, the DNA is TGTGCCAGCAGCTTAGAAGGGTTCTCCTACAATGAGCAGTTCTTC. This encodes CASSLEGFSYNEQFF.

The chain combines TRBV5-1 with TRBJ2-7; 8 nucleotides line up with TRBD1. V shed 0 bases and J 13 bases; nucleotides not matched to a gene: 15. This CDR3 has 15 residues. Looked up from germline, CDR1 is SGHRS and CDR2 is YFSETQ. For the CDR3, the DNA is TGCGCCAGCAGCTTGGGGACAGGGAGTGAAGATACCCAATACTTC. It translates to CASSLGTGSEDTQYF.

This clone was picked up many times. This chain connects TRBV12-5 to TRBJ1-1; D call uncertain. The CDR3 is 11 amino acids. Trimming took off 4 bases at V and 7 bases at J, with 7 bases between the two ends. Germline CDR1 reads LGHNT; CDR2 reads FRNRAP. CDR3 loop: CASGWESEAFF. The CDR3, as DNA: TGTGCTAGTGGTTGGGAAAGTGAAGCTTTCTTT.